This T cell receptor (beta chain) was sequenced for a study of OX40 agonist ivuxolimab in advanced cancers. Study in general: Three patients, one with hepatocellular carcinoma and two with cutaneous melanoma, responded partially.

Measured with immunoSEQ multiplex PCR; TCRdb has only the in-frame clones, and not every one. The table includes under 50,000 clones, approximately 80% detected once. Worth noting for this clone: Its antigen is unidentified.

The study sampled blood at baseline, cycle 4 day 1, and cycle 7 day 1. Whole-study findings and limits: The work left the antigen specificity of expanded peripheral T cells undetermined.

This receptor was obtained from an adult with an advanced solid tumor such as melanoma, head and neck, liver or kidney cancer. Sequenced here: CD4+ or CD8+ T cells sorted from blood, sampled in a trial of the OX40 agonist ivuxolimab.

In DNA form, the CDR3 reads TGTGCCAGCAGCTTAGCGCTCGGGGGGGGCACAGATACGCAGTATTTT. Residues: CASSLALGGGTDTQYF. This sequence joins TRBV7-9 and TRBJ2-3, with TRBD2 matching 8 bases. With 0 bases clipped from V and 1 base from J, the junction kept 3 bases outside the gene matches. This CDR3 has 16 amino acids. The V gene's germline CDR1 is SEHNR and CDR2 FQNEAQ (reference sequence).